The 32 T cell receptor beta chains below all came from one sample that was sequenced in a study of metastatic and nonmetastatic thyroid tumors. Using MiXCR, TCRdb re-called clones from the PCR reads. The table has over 20,000 clones, 15% to 17% seen once. No patient received treatment before thyroid surgery. Sequenced: blood. Receptor source: a female donor with papillary thyroid cancer or a benign thyroid nodule (not recorded which). Some clones in this sample may be carry-over from other donors' samples.

This clone was counted many times. This chain uses TRBV6-1 with TRBJ2-1; 9 nucleotides match TRBD1. With V trimmed by 7 bases and J by 0 bases, 4 bases remained unmatched. Germline values: CDR1 MNHNS, CDR2 SASEGT. The CDR3 runs 15 residues. DNA of the CDR3: TGTGCCAGCATCGGGACAGGGAGCTCCTACAATGAGCAGTTCTTC. Amino acid sequence: CASIGTGSSYNEQFF.

V is TRBV28 and J is TRBJ2-7; 8 bases are a match to TRBD2. Germline-derived CDR1 and CDR2 are MDHEN and SYDVKM. The CDR3 extends over 20 amino acids. J lost 3 bases, V lost 3 bases, and 22 bases had no gene match. CDR3 bases: TGTGCCAGCAGTTTCCCGGGACACGGTGAGGGACTAGAAGGATTCTACGAGCAGTACTTC. It specifies CASSFPGHGEGLEGFYEQYF.

This clone appeared a few times. A clone one base away is much larger, so this may be a read error. This same CDR3 is encoded by further DNA sequences in the sample. The V call is TRBV27, the J call TRBJ2-1; 12 positions agree with TRBD2. The germline V gene has CDR1 MNHEY and CDR2 SMNVEV (reference sequence). CDR3 length: 13 amino acids. This CDR3 is CASSFPGTSGRWF. The CDR3 DNA reads as TGTGCCAGCAGTTTCCCCGGGACTAGCGGGCGGTGGTTC.

This clone was counted many times. The identical CDR3 is also encoded by other nucleotide sequences in the sample. The J gene is TRBJ2-2, the V gene TRBV5-1, with 13 bases matching TRBD2. The CDR3 loop spans 15 amino acids. J was trimmed by 6 bases and V by 2 bases; bases with no gene match: 1. Looked up from germline, CDR1 is SGHRS and CDR2 is YFSETQ. CDR3 amino acids: CASSFGLAGAGELFF. The CDR3 DNA follows: TGCGCCAGCAGCTTTGGACTAGCGGGAGCCGGGGAGCTGTTTTTT.

The gene calls are TRBV11-2 and TRBJ2-2; D is possibly TRBD2 (5 bases). This CDR3 is built from 14 residues. Germline lookup yields CDR1 SGHAT and CDR2 FQNNGV. The V and J ends lost 7 bases and 4 bases respectively, with 13 bases between them. In nucleotides, the CDR3 is TGTGCCAGCACCCCCCGGGGTACCACCGGGGAGCTGTTTTTT. It translates to CASTPRGTTGELFF.

This clone was seen ten or more times. This chain links TRBV7-9 with TRBJ2-5; 9 bases line up with TRBD2. V gave up 6 bases and J gave up 3 bases; unmatched junction bases: 11. This CDR3 comprises 16 residues. Germline CDR1 SEHNR, CDR2 FQNEAQ (reference sequence). This CDR3 is CASSLSGSRSKETQYF. The DNA of the CDR3 is TGTGCCAGCAGTCTTAGCGGGAGCAGGTCAAAAGAGACCCAGTACTTC.

This clone was counted ten times or more. The J gene is TRBJ2-3, the V gene TRBV2, with 9 bases aligning to TRBD2. V trimming: 5 bases; J trimming: 2 bases; junction bases outside the gene matches: 2. This CDR3 region has 14 residues. Germline-derived CDR1 and CDR2 are SNHLY and FYNNEI. CDR3 sequence: CASSRLADTDTQYF. CDR3 DNA sequence: TGTGCCAGCAGTAGACTAGCGGACACAGATACGCAGTATTTT.

This clone was recorded many times. The gene calls are TRBV7-3 and TRBJ2-1; D perhaps matches TRBD1 (6 bases). Germline V gene sequence: CDR1 SGHTA, CDR2 FQGTGA. The CDR3 length is 14 residues. V dropped 1 base and J dropped 6 bases, with 10 bases sitting between them. Here the CDR3 DNA reads TGTGCCAGCAGCTTAAGACAGGACGCCAATGAGCAGTTCTTC. It codes for CASSLRQDANEQFF.

This clone was found a few times. The rearrangement joins TRBV2 to TRBJ2-3; D may be TRBD2 (6 bases). V lost 6 bases to trimming and J lost 0 bases, with 10 bases between them. The CDR3 is 14 residues long. Germline CDR1 SNHLY, CDR2 FYNNEI. The CDR3 region is CASRGGTSTDTQYF. The CDR3 nucleotides read TGTGCCAGCAGAGGCGGGACTAGCACAGATACGCAGTATTTT.

This clone has only one observation. The chain combines TRBV7-2 with TRBJ1-5; D is perhaps TRBD1 (6 bases). Germline assignment: CDR1 SGHTA and CDR2 FQGNSA. This CDR3 is built from 13 residues. Trimming took off 5 bases at V and 3 bases at J, with 8 bases between the two ends. This CDR3 is CASSPGVNQPQHF. The CDR3, as DNA: TGTGCCAGCAGCCCAGGGGTCAATCAGCCCCAGCATTTT.

This clone appeared many times. The chain employs TRBV19 and TRBJ2-2, with D unclear. The CDR3 runs 17 residues. Trimming shortened V by 7 bases and J by 2 bases, and 20 bases separated the two germline ends. The germline V gene encodes CDR1 LNHDA and CDR2 SQIVND (reference sequence). As DNA, the CDR3 is TGTGCCAGTACGAGGCCGACGGGTGGTCCAAACACCGGGGAGCTGTTTTTT. Translating it yields CASTRPTGGPNTGELFF.

V is TRBV10-3 and J is TRBJ2-7, with TRBD1 matching over 10 bases. The CDR3 is made up of 13 amino acids. Germline values: CDR1 ENHRY, CDR2 SYGVKD. With 6 bases clipped from V and 3 bases from J, the junction kept 2 bases outside the gene matches. The CDR3 loop is CAISGTGDYEQYF. The CDR3 DNA reads TGTGCCATCAGCGGGACAGGGGACTACGAGCAGTACTTC.

The table lists this clone with many counts. The chain employs TRBV5-6 and TRBJ2-4; a possible D gene is TRBD2 (7 bases). Between the trimmed V and J ends, which lost 4 bases and 1 base, there was a span of 12 bases. Germline V gene lookup returns CDR1 SGHDT and CDR2 YYEEEE. The length of the CDR3 is 15 residues. DNA for the CDR3: TGTGCCAGCAGCATTCGCGGGGGCGCCAAAAACATTCAGTACTTC. Translating it yields CASSIRGGAKNIQYF. Based on the CDR3 plus reference TRBV5-6 and TRBJ2-4, the full variable domain is DAGVTQSPTHLIKTRGQQVTLRCSPKSGHDTVSWYQQALGQGPQFIFQYYEEEERQRGNFPDRFSGHQFPNYSSELNVNALLLGDSALYLCASSIRGGAKNIQYFGAGTRLSVL.

This clone has at least ten counts. The chain links TRBV28 to TRBJ1-5; TRBD1 might be the D (5 bases). The V gene lost 1 base and the J gene lost 7 bases, with 17 bases spanning the gap. The CDR3 contains 16 residues. Germline-derived CDR1 and CDR2 are MDHEN and SYDVKM. The CDR3 is CASSLLAGQGGQPQHF. The CDR3 DNA is TGTGCCAGCAGTTTATTGGCCGGGCAGGGCGGGCAGCCCCAGCATTTT.

This clone was recorded many times. The chain is built from TRBV29-1 and TRBJ1-1; tentative D call: TRBD1 (6 bases). Per germline, CDR1 SQVTM and CDR2 ANQGSEA. This CDR3 spans 13 amino acids. Trimming shortened V by 7 bases and J by 3 bases, and 15 bases separated the two germline ends. The CDR3 region has the DNA TGCAGCGCCGGACAGACGATAGACACTGAAGCTTTCTTT. Amino acid sequence: CSAGQTIDTEAFF. Filled out from reference TRBV29-1 and TRBJ1-1, the complete variable domain reads SAVISQKPSRDICQRGTSLTIQCQVDSQVTMMFWYRQQPGQSLTLIATANQGSEATYESGFVIDKFPISRPNLTFSTLTVSNMSPEDSSIYLCSAGQTIDTEAFFGQGTRLTVV.

The chain has TRBV6-2 or TRBV6-3 and TRBJ1-1; no definite D call. The length of the CDR3 is 13 residues. Looked up from germline, CDR1 is MNHEY and CDR2 is SVGEGT. The V end was cut by 5 bases, the J end by 5 bases, with 12 bases between. The CDR3 region has the DNA TGTGCCAGCAGTGTGGCGGCGCGGACTGAAGCTTTCTTT. Its translation: CASSVAARTEAFF.

In this sample, this clone turned up many times. Other DNA sequences of this sample code for an identical CDR3. This chain joins TRBV20-1 and TRBJ2-5; D not resolved. Germline assignment: CDR1 DFQATT and CDR2 SNEGSKA (reference sequence). The CDR3 has 14 residues. V was trimmed by 0 bases and J by 4 bases, leaving 12 bases between them. The CDR3 region is CSARDGWVRETQYF. DNA of the CDR3: TGCAGTGCTAGAGATGGCTGGGTGAGAGAGACCCAGTACTTC.

This clone was recorded many times. CDR3 DNA sequence: TGTGCCAGTAGTCATAGGTTGGGAGGTGGCACTGAAGCTTTCTTT. It encodes CASSHRLGGGTEAFF. The genes are TRBV19 and TRBJ1-1; D unclear. Germline assignment: CDR1 LNHDA and CDR2 SQIVND (reference sequence). Deletions cut 5 bases from V and 4 bases from J, with 17 bases between. The CDR3 has 15 amino acids.

This clone showed up many times. This chain uses TRBV5-1 with TRBJ2-5, with D perhaps TRBD2 (5 bases). CDR1 is SGHRS and CDR2 is YFSETQ in the germline V gene. This CDR3 has 13 residues. The germline V and J ends were trimmed by 4 bases and 1 base, with 8 bases remaining between them. The CDR3 sequence is CASSRLFQETQYF. The CDR3 DNA follows: TGCGCCAGCAGCCGACTATTCCAAGAGACCCAGTACTTC. Combining the CDR3 with reference TRBV5-1 and TRBJ2-5 gives the whole variable domain KAGVTQTPRYLIKTRGQQVTLSCSPISGHRSVSWYQQTPGQGLQFLFEYFSETQRNKGNFPGRFSGRQFSNSRSEMNVSTLELGDSALYLCASSRLFQETQYFGPGTRLLVL.

This clone showed up many times. V gene TRBV28 combines with J gene TRBJ1-4; D gene ambiguous. From germline, CDR1 is MDHEN and CDR2 SYDVKM. V was cut by 1 base and J by 10 bases, with 13 bases left in between. The CDR3 contains 14 residues. CDR3 region: CASSLSGGAGKLFF. The CDR3 region has the DNA TGTGCCAGCAGTTTATCAGGAGGCGCGGGAAAACTGTTTTTT.

At least ten counts were recorded for this clone. The chain employs TRBV11-3 and TRBJ2-4; D remains ambiguous. This CDR3 contains 14 residues. V lost 5 bases, J lost 2 bases, and 10 bases lay in between. The germline gives CDR1 SGHNT, CDR2 YENEEA. The CDR3 sequence is CASSPTVTKNIQYF. DNA for the CDR3: TGTGCCAGCAGCCCCACAGTAACCAAAAACATTCAGTACTTC.

This clone was recorded many times. J is TRBJ2-7 and V is TRBV19; 7 bases fit TRBD2. The germline V gene has CDR1 LNHDA and CDR2 SQIVND (reference sequence). CDR3 length equals 16 residues. The ends lost 5 bases at V and 2 bases at J; junction bases unmatched: 12. DNA of the CDR3: TGTGCCAGTAGTCCCAATCGGGAGGACGCCCCCTACGAGCAGTACTTC. Translation gives CASSPNREDAPYEQYF.

This clone showed up many times. Other DNA sequences in the same sample also yield this CDR3. This rearrangement joins TRBV30 to TRBJ1-2; TRBD1 matches at 7 bases. This CDR3 region has 14 residues. With 3 bases clipped from V and 6 bases from J, the junction kept 10 bases outside the gene matches. The germline gives CDR1 GTSNPN, CDR2 SVGIG (reference sequence). DNA for the CDR3: TGTGCCTGGAGCCCACCAGGGGGAGTTGATGGCTACACCTTC. Protein product: CAWSPPGGVDGYTF.

This clone was observed many times. This chain links TRBV29-1 with TRBJ1-4, with D perhaps matching TRBD1 (5 bases). The V end lost 4 bases, the J end lost 2 bases, and 8 bases lay between the germline ends. Germline CDR1 SQVTM, CDR2 ANQGSEA. The CDR3 contains 13 residues. CDR3: CSVGKGTNEKLFF. Here the CDR3 DNA reads TGCAGCGTTGGTAAGGGGACTAATGAAAAACTGTTTTTT.

This clone was found many times. The V gene is TRBV11-3, the J gene TRBJ2-5, with D uncertain. This CDR3 comprises 13 residues. Germline V gene sequence: CDR1 SGHNT, CDR2 YENEEA. The V end lost 5 bases, the J end lost 5 bases, and 12 bases lay between the germline ends. Here the CDR3 DNA reads TGTGCCAGCAGCCCACACGCGGAGGAGACCCAGTACTTC. Its translation is CASSPHAEETQYF. The full variable domain, its missing parts supplied by reference TRBV11-3 and TRBJ2-5, is EAGVVQSPRYKIIEKKQPVAFWCNPISGHNTLYWYLQNLGQGPELLIRYENEEAVDDSQLPKDRFSAERLKGVDSTLKIQPAELGDSAVYLCASSPHAEETQYFGPGTRLLVL.

The chain uses TRBV9 and TRBJ1-2; a weak D match, TRBD1 (5 bases). This CDR3 is built from 13 residues. CDR1 SGDLS and CDR2 YYNGEE come from the germline V gene. V was cut by 3 bases and J by 3 bases, with 9 bases left in between. The CDR3 DNA follows: TGTGCCAGCAGCGAGGGCAGGGACTATGGCTACACCTTC. It specifies CASSEGRDYGYTF.

Many counts were recorded for this clone. Being one base from a much bigger clone, this may be a read error. Other DNA sequences within the sample encode an identical CDR3. The chain combines TRBV11-1 with TRBJ2-7; 7 bases fit TRBD1. The CDR3 has 15 amino acids. Germline values: CDR1 SGHAT, CDR2 FQDESV (reference sequence). DNA for the CDR3: TGTGCCAGCATGTCCCGGGACAGCCTCTCCTACGAGCAGTATTTC. This codes for CASMSRDSLSYEQYF.

This clone was seen at least ten times. The V gene is TRBV6-1, the J gene TRBJ1-2, with D unresolved. The CDR3 extends over 13 amino acids. Per germline, CDR1 MNHNS and CDR2 SASEGT. V gave up 5 bases and J gave up 3 bases, with 10 bases separating them. The CDR3 protein is CASSYEQDYGYTF. The CDR3 bases are TGTGCCAGCAGTTATGAGCAGGACTATGGCTACACCTTC.

V gene TRBV9 combines with J gene TRBJ2-7, with 9 bases lining up with TRBD1. The germline V gene encodes CDR1 SGDLS and CDR2 YYNGEE. The CDR3 consists of 16 residues. J gave up 2 bases and V 1 base, and 7 bases lay outside the gene matches. This CDR3 reads CASSVSGTGMTYEQYF. Here the CDR3 DNA reads TGTGCCAGCAGCGTATCAGGGACAGGGATGACCTACGAGCAGTACTTC.

This clone was counted ten times or more. The rearrangement uses TRBV2 and TRBJ2-6; D might be TRBD1 or TRBD2, each matching 5 bases. This CDR3 contains 14 residues. Deletions cut 10 bases from V and 4 bases from J, with 14 bases between. Germline CDR1 SNHLY, CDR2 FYNNEI. DNA for the CDR3: TGTGCCACCCGTCGGGGCCACGGGGCCAACGTCCTGACTTTC. Encoded protein: CATRRGHGANVLTF.

This clone was seen at least ten times. V usage is TRBV5-1 and J usage is TRBJ1-1; D is unresolved. The CDR3 runs to 13 residues. The germline V gene encodes CDR1 SGHRS and CDR2 YFSETQ. V dropped 2 bases and J dropped 11 bases, with 16 bases sitting between them. The chain's CDR3 is CASSFDGNREAFF. The DNA for the CDR3 is TGCGCCAGCAGCTTCGATGGCAACCGGGAGGCTTTCTTT.

This clone was seen ten or more times. The chain is built from TRBV12-3 or TRBV12-4 and TRBJ1-1; tentative D call: TRBD1 (6 bases). V was trimmed by 2 bases and J by 5 bases, leaving 15 bases between them. The CDR3 has 15 residues. The CDR3 sequence is CASSLRGDMGTEAFF. The CDR3 DNA follows: TGTGCCAGCAGTTTAAGGGGGGACATGGGTACTGAAGCTTTCTTT.